This TCR beta chain was retrieved from a study of blood T cell repertoires in COVID-19. Cohort 3 donors counted as recovered after two negative PCRs, clearance, or resolved symptoms. The germline V and J ends were trimmed by 3 bases and 4 bases, with 13 bases remaining between them. The CDR3 has 14 residues. Germline V gives CDR1 KGHSH, CDR2 LQKENI. TCRdb keeps only in-frame clones here, not all; method: immunoSEQ multiplex PCR. The sample yields more than 300,000 clones, roughly 80% seen once. The TCR was taken from a woman aged 50 to 60 who had recovered from COVID-19. The gene calls are TRBV18 and TRBJ2-7, with no clear D. Sequenced material: PBMCs or T cells enriched from blood (not recorded which). The CDR3 nucleotides read TGTGCCAGCTCACCCAATCAAGACGGGTACGAGCAGTACTTC. It encodes CASSPNQDGYEQYF.